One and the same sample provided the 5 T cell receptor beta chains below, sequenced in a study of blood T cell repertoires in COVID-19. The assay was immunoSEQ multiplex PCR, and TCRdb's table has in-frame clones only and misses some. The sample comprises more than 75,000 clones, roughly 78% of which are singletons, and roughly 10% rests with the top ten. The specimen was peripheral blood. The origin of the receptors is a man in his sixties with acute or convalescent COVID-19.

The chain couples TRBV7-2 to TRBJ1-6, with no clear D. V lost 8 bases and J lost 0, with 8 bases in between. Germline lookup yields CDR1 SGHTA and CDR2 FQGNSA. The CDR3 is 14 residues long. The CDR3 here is CASGLTSYNSPLHF. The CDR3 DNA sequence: TGTGCCAGCGGACTGACCTCCTATAATTCACCCCTCCACTTT.

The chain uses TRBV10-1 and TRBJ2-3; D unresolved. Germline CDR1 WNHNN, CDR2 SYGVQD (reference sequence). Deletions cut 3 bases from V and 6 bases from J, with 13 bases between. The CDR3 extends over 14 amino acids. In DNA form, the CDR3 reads TGCGCCAGCAGTGAAGCTGGAGCTTGGGATACGCAGTATTTT. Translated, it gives CASSEAGAWDTQYF.

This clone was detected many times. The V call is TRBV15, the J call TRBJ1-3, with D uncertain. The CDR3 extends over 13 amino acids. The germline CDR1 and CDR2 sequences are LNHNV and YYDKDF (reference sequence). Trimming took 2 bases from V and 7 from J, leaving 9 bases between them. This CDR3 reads CATSRPDGNTIYF. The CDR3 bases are TGTGCCACCAGCAGACCTGACGGGAACACCATATATTTT. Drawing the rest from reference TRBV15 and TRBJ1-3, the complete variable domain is DAMVIQNPRYQVTQFGKPVTLSCSQTLNHNVMYWYQQKSSQAPKLLFHYYDKDFNNEADTPDNFQSRRPNTSFCFLDIRSPGLGDTAMYLCATSRPDGNTIYFGEGSWLTVV.

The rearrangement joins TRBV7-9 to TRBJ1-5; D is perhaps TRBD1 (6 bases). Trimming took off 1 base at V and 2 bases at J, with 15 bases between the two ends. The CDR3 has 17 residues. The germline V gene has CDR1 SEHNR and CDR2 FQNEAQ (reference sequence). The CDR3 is CASSLVTGLRGNQPQHF. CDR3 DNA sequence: TGTGCCAGCAGCTTAGTTACAGGGCTACGGGGCAATCAGCCCCAGCATTTT.

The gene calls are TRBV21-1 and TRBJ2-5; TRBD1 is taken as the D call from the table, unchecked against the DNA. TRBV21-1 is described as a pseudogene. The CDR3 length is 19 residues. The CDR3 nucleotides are TGTGCCAGCAGCTCGTTCCCCGGACAGACGATTCCCCGAAAAGAGACCCAGTACTTC. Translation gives CASSSFPGQTIPRKETQYF.